Each of the 3 T cell receptor beta chains below was sequenced from the same sample in a study of T-cell memory formation after mild COVID-19. TCRdb called the 5' RACE reads again in MiXCR, with one record for every CDR3 protein. The profile covers about 540,000 distinct CDR3 sequences, with 20% appearing a single time and under 15% taken by the ten largest. Sequenced input: PBMCs or a T cell subset sorted from them (not recorded which). The receptor source for this set is an adult woman who had mild COVID-19 (a few samples of this study predate the infection). Cell type and time point are not known.

This chain links TRBV24-1 with TRBJ2-2; a possible D gene is TRBD2 (6 bases). The CDR3 spans 16 residues. Trimming removed 1 base at V and 7 bases at J, with 15 bases between. CDR1 is KGHDR and CDR2 is SFDVKD in the germline V gene. The CDR3 sequence: CATSDFGGISSGELFF. In nucleotides, the CDR3 is TGTGCCACCAGTGATTTCGGGGGAATTAGTAGCGGGGAGCTGTTTTTT.

This clonotype came up a few times. The chain's CDR3 is CASSYQGLADNQETQYF. Written as DNA, the CDR3 is TGTGCCAGCAGTTACCAGGGACTAGCCGACAACCAAGAGACCCAGTACTTC. The chain carries TRBV6-2 or TRBV6-3 and TRBJ2-5, with TRBD2 matching over 9 bases. Germline loops: CDR1 MNHEY, CDR2 SVGEGT. The CDR3 is made up of 17 amino acids. Trimming took 2 bases from V and 0 from J; bases not matched to a gene: 7.

The rearrangement joins TRBV29-1 to TRBJ2-7; 7 nucleotides agree with TRBD1. The J segment lost 6 bases and the V segment lost 1 base, leaving 3 bases of the junction unmatched. This CDR3 has 12 amino acids. Germline V gene lookup returns CDR1 SQVTM and CDR2 ANQGSEA. In DNA, the CDR3 is TGCAGCGTTGAAGGTAGACAGGGCGAGCAGTACTTC. This encodes CSVEGRQGEQYF.